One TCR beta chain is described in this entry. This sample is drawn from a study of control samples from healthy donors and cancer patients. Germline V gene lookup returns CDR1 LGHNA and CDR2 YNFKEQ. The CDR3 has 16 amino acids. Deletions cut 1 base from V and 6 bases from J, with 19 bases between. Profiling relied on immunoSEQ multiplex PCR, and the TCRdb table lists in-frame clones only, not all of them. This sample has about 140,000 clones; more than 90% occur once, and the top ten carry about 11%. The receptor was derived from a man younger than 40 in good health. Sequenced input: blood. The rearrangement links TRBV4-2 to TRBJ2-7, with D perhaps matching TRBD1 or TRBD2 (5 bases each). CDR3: CASSQAEGTPSVEQYF. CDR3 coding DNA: TGTGCCAGCAGCCAAGCCGAAGGGACCCCGTCTGTCGAGCAGTACTTC.